One sample yielded the 20 T cell receptor beta chains listed below, sequenced in a study of shared clonotypes between healthy human individuals. CD45RO-negative cells were positively selected for CCR7, leaving out terminally differentiated effector memory CD45RA+ cells. Repertoires were generated with immunoSEQ multiplex PCR, while TCRdb's copy carries only in-frame clones and drops some. Among 1.5 million to 2.5 million clones, less than 95% were seen once, and the ten largest hold 1.2%. Input material: naive CD8+ T cells sorted from blood. The receptors derive from a man aged 18 to 29 in good health.

The chain uses TRBV4-3 and TRBJ2-2; tentative D call: TRBD2 (5 bases). Trimming pared 4 bases from V and 3 bases from J, leaving 9 bases between. Germline V gives CDR1 LGHNA, CDR2 YSLEER. The CDR3 is made up of 14 amino acids. As DNA, the CDR3 is TGCGCCAGCAGCCTCCTGGAGGACACCGGGGAGCTGTTTTTT. This encodes CASSLLEDTGELFF.

V and J are TRBV5-1 and TRBJ2-7; D is tentatively TRBD1 or TRBD2 (5 bases each). The CDR3 covers 12 residues. V lost 4 bases to trimming and J lost 6 bases, with 11 bases between them. Germline V CDR1 and CDR2: SGHRS, YFSETQ. The CDR3 loop reads CASSPEGLEQYF. The CDR3, as DNA: TGCGCCAGCAGCCCCGAGGGGCTCGAGCAGTACTTC.

The rearrangement joins TRBV14 to TRBJ2-7; D is perhaps TRBD2 (6 bases). V lost 3 bases, J lost 6 bases, and 21 bases lay in between. The V gene's germline CDR1 is SGHDN and CDR2 FVKESK. CDR3 size: 16 residues. The DNA of the CDR3 is TGTGCCAGCAGCCACAAGACGGGGGATAAAGGGCTCGAGCAGTACTTC. Its protein product is CASSHKTGDKGLEQYF.

The chain links TRBV6-1 to TRBJ2-3; D might be TRBD1 or TRBD2, each matching 5 bases. CDR1 and CDR2 (germline): MNHNS, SASEGT. The CDR3 extends over 14 amino acids. V was shortened by 8 bases and J by 0 bases, with 12 bases between the two germline ends. CDR3 amino acids: CASASGPSTDTQYF. In DNA, the CDR3 is TGTGCCAGCGCTTCGGGACCTAGCACAGATACGCAGTATTTT.

This chain uses TRBV19 with TRBJ2-3; no firm D call. The CDR3 runs 14 residues. Deletions cut 5 bases from V and 10 bases from J, with 19 bases between. CDR1 is LNHDA, CDR2 SQIVND, per germline (reference sequence). The CDR3 DNA sequence: TGTGCCAGTAGTCCAGAGGTAGCATCGAGTGCGCAGTATTTT. It codes for CASSPEVASSAQYF.

The rearrangement joins TRBV4-2 to TRBJ1-1; D possibly corresponds to TRBD1 (5 bases). CDR1 is LGHNA and CDR2 is YNFKEQ in the germline V gene. V lost 3 bases to trimming and J lost 3 bases, with 23 bases between them. The CDR3 has 18 residues. The CDR3 protein is CASSHLPRGTTGDTEAFF. The CDR3 coding sequence is TGTGCCAGCAGCCACCTCCCTAGAGGGACCACCGGCGACACTGAAGCTTTCTTT.

Comment on this clone: This specimen includes other DNA sequences encoding the same CDR3. The chain uses TRBV30 and TRBJ1-1, with D maybe TRBD1 (5 bases). Trimming removed 2 bases from V and 6 bases from J, with 13 bases in between. The CDR3 sequence is 13 residues long. Germline CDR1 GTSNPN, CDR2 SVGIG (reference sequence). The CDR3 is CAWSLGQGAEAFF. The CDR3 bases are TGTGCCTGGAGTTTGGGGCAGGGCGCTGAAGCTTTCTTT.

This clone was detected once. The V gene is TRBV7-9, the J gene TRBJ1-4, with 9 bases aligning to TRBD1. This CDR3 contains 17 residues. Per germline, CDR1 SEHNR and CDR2 FQNEAQ (reference sequence). Losses at the gene ends were 5 bases for V and 1 base for J; bases not matched to a gene: 8. The CDR3 protein is CASSASRDRVTNEKLFF. The CDR3, as DNA: TGTGCCAGCAGCGCGTCCCGGGACAGGGTAACTAATGAAAAACTGTTTTTT. The whole variable domain, remainder taken from reference TRBV7-9 and TRBJ1-4, is DTGVSQNPRHKITKRGQNVTFRCDPISEHNRLYWYRQTLGQGPEFLTYFQNEAQLEKSRLLSDRFSAERPKGSFSTLEIQRTEQGDSAMYLCASSASRDRVTNEKLFFGSGTQLSVL.

In DNA, the CDR3 is TGTGCCAGCAGCTTTATGGGGGGGCAGAACACTGAAGCTTTCTTT. Translating gives CASSFMGGQNTEAFF. The chain has TRBV5-4 and TRBJ1-1; possibly TRBD1 for D (6 bases). CDR3 size: 15 residues. The V end lost 2 bases, the J end lost 1 base, and 12 bases lay between the germline ends. CDR1 and CDR2 from the germline V gene are SGHNT and YYREEE (reference sequence). Variable domain in full (rest from reference TRBV5-4 and TRBJ1-1): ETGVTQSPTHLIKTRGQQVTLRCSSQSGHNTVSWYQQALGQGPQFIFQYYREEENGRGNFPPRFSGLQFPNYSSELNVNALELDDSALYLCASSFMGGQNTEAFFGQGTRLTVV.

This chain connects TRBV5-6 to TRBJ2-7, with D possibly being TRBD1 or TRBD2 (5 bases each). The germline gives CDR1 SGHDT, CDR2 YYEEEE. The germline V and J ends were trimmed by 0 bases and 0 bases, with 7 bases remaining between them. The length of the CDR3 is 14 residues. In nucleotides, the CDR3 is TGTGCCAGCAGCTTGGGAGGGGTCTCCTACGAGCAGTACTTC. Its protein product is CASSLGGVSYEQYF.

This chain links TRBV6-1 with TRBJ1-4, with D maybe TRBD1 (5 bases). V shed 1 base and J shed 6 bases, with 9 bases lying between them. Germline V gene data show CDR1 as MNHNS and CDR2 as SASEGT. The CDR3 consists of 14 residues. The CDR3 is CASSEDGGDEKLFF. CDR3 bases: TGTGCCAGCAGTGAAGACGGGGGGGATGAAAAACTGTTTTTT.

The rearrangement uses TRBV7-8 and TRBJ2-3; no definite D call. Germline values: CDR1 SGHVS, CDR2 FQNEAQ. The CDR3 runs to 15 residues. V lost 1 base, J lost 6 bases, and 14 bases lay in between. The CDR3 protein is CASSLVIHHPDTQYF. The CDR3 DNA reads TGTGCCAGCAGCTTAGTAATCCACCACCCGGATACGCAGTATTTT.

J is TRBJ2-5 and V is TRBV6-6, with D unresolved. The closer fit of TRBJ2-7 to the DNA end suggests the J call may be wrong. The CDR3 spans 13 residues. Germline loops: CDR1 MNHNY, CDR2 SVGAGI (reference sequence). CDR3 DNA: TGTGCCAGCAGTTACGGGTCCCACTACGAGCAGTACTTC. Translating it yields CASSYGSHYEQYF.

The chain carries TRBV2 and TRBJ2-5; D may correspond to TRBD1 or TRBD2 (5 bases each). Germline V lookup: CDR1 SNHLY, CDR2 FYNNEI. Trimming took off 6 bases at V and 2 bases at J, with 16 bases between the two ends. The CDR3 consists of 15 residues. Here the CDR3 DNA reads TGTGCCAGCAGGGTCGGTCCGGGACCTCAAGAGACCCAGTACTTC. Translated: CASRVGPGPQETQYF.

The chain carries TRBV10-2 and TRBJ2-1; 10 bases map to TRBD2. J gave up 8 bases and V 0 bases, and 7 bases lay outside the gene matches. The CDR3 contains 16 residues. Germline V gives CDR1 WSHSY, CDR2 SAAADI. The CDR3 loop is CASSESSGGAPHEQFF. The CDR3 DNA sequence: TGCGCCAGCAGTGAGTCGAGCGGGGGGGCCCCCCATGAGCAGTTCTTC.

This clone was detected a few times. The chain is built from TRBV28 and TRBJ1-2; a possible D gene is TRBD1 (6 bases). CDR1 and CDR2 from the germline V gene are MDHEN and SYDVKM. V lost 5 bases and J 4 bases, leaving 14 bases between the germline ends. CDR3 length: 14 amino acids. The CDR3 loop is CASSPQGSGYGYTF. CDR3 nucleotide sequence: TGTGCCAGCAGTCCACAGGGTTCGGGCTATGGCTACACCTTC.

V usage is TRBV13 and J usage is TRBJ2-7, with a tentative D call TRBD1 (5 bases). With 4 bases removed from V and 0 bases from J, the gap between germline ends came to 7 bases. The V gene's germline CDR1 is PRHDT and CDR2 FYEKMQ (reference sequence). This CDR3 has 13 residues. Here the CDR3 reads CASSWGSSYEQYF. For the CDR3, the DNA is TGTGCCAGCAGCTGGGGCAGCTCCTACGAGCAGTACTTC.

The CDR3 coding sequence is TGTGCCAGCAGGGGACTAGCACCAGATACGCAGTATTTT. It is translated as CASRGLAPDTQYF. The rearrangement uses TRBV2 and TRBJ2-3; 9 bases fit TRBD2. This CDR3 region has 13 residues. With 6 bases clipped from V and 4 bases from J, the junction kept 2 bases outside the gene matches. Germline values: CDR1 SNHLY, CDR2 FYNNEI.

The J gene is TRBJ2-7, the V gene TRBV6-5; the D is unclear. Germline CDR1 MNHEY, CDR2 SVGAGI. This CDR3 spans 13 amino acids. Trimming left V 2 bases short and J 4 bases short, with 9 bases between. In nucleotides, the CDR3 is TGTGCCAGCAGTTACAGAGTCGATTACGAGCAGTACTTC. Its translation: CASSYRVDYEQYF.

This clone has only one observation. The chain uses TRBV19 and TRBJ2-3; the D gene is possibly TRBD1 (5 bases). V dropped 4 bases and J dropped 3 bases, with 14 bases sitting between them. The CDR3 extends over 15 amino acids. Germline CDR1 is LNHDA and CDR2 is SQIVND (reference sequence). The CDR3, as DNA: TGTGCCAGTAGTACAGGGATTCGTACAACAGATACGCAGTATTTT. Its translation is CASSTGIRTTDTQYF.